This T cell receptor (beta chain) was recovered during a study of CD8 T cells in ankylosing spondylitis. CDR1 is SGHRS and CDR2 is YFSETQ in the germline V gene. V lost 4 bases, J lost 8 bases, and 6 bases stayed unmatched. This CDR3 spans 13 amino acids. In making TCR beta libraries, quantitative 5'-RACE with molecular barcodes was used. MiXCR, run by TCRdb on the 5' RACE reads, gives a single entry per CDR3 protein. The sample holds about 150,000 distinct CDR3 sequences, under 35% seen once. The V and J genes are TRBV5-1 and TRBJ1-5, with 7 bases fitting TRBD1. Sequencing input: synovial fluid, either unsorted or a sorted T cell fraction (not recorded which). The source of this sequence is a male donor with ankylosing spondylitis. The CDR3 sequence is CASSLFTGEPQHF. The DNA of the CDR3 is TGCGCCAGCAGCCTTTTCACAGGGGAGCCCCAGCATTTT.